Following are 14 T cell receptor beta chains from one sample sequenced in a study of molecular identifiers for immune sequencing clone quantification. Via MiXCR, TCRdb re-called the PCR reads, giving one row per CDR3 protein. Of over 600,000 distinct CDR3 sequences in the sample, just under 20% were seen once. Sequencing input: naive CD8+ T cells from blood, with Jurkat cell RNA spiked in. This sample's subset: FACS-sorted CD8+CD4-CCR7+CD45RA+ naive T cells. The origin of the receptors is a human donor in good health. Some libraries in this study had Jurkat cell RNA spiked in.

The chain employs TRBV20-1 and TRBJ2-1; TRBD2 matches 15 bases. Germline CDR1 reads DFQATT; CDR2 reads SNEGSKA (reference sequence). With V trimmed by 6 bases and J by 4 bases, 7 bases remained unmatched. The CDR3 length is 16 residues. CDR3 amino acids: CSAGRTSGRVYNEQFF. The CDR3 DNA is TGCAGTGCGGGGCGGACTAGCGGGAGGGTGTACAATGAGCAGTTCTTC.

This clonotype was recorded many times. The chain combines TRBV9 with TRBJ1-6, with D unresolved. Trimming left V 0 bases short and J 9 bases short, with 7 bases between. The CDR3 runs to 13 residues. Germline V CDR1 and CDR2: SGDLS, YYNGEE. For the CDR3, the DNA is TGTGCCAGCAGCGTAGCCTCCGGTTCACCCCTCCACTTT. Protein sequence: CASSVASGSPLHF.

Only a few counts were recorded for this clonotype. The CDR3 is CASSLRGGPQFYEQYF. The CDR3 nucleotides read TGTGCCAGCAGTCTCAGGGGGGGGCCTCAATTCTACGAGCAGTACTTC. This chain uses TRBV12-3 or TRBV12-4 with TRBJ2-7; the D gene could be TRBD1 or TRBD2 (7 bases each). V was clipped by 5 bases and J by 3 bases, with 20 bases between them. The CDR3 loop spans 16 amino acids.

This clonotype has a single count. With a much larger clone just one base away, this may be a read error. J is TRBJ1-2 and V is TRBV7-2; no definite D call. Germline V gives CDR1 SGHTA, CDR2 FQGNSA. The CDR3 covers 11 residues. This chain's CDR3 is CASSYFNGCTF. CDR3 in DNA: TGTGCCAGCAGCTACTTTAACGGCTGCACCTTC.

The gene calls are TRBV30 and TRBJ1-3; 9 positions match TRBD1. Germline V gene sequence: CDR1 GTSNPN, CDR2 SVGIG (reference sequence). CDR3 size: 15 residues. With 1 base clipped from V and 6 bases from J, the junction kept 7 bases outside the gene matches. The CDR3 loop reads CAWSGQGGRVNTIYF. The CDR3 DNA reads as TGTGCCTGGAGTGGACAGGGGGGAAGGGTAAACACCATATATTTT.

The genes are TRBV20-1 and TRBJ2-1; tentatively, D is TRBD1 (7 bases). CDR1 and CDR2 from the germline V gene are DFQATT and SNEGSKA (reference sequence). The CDR3 totals 15 residues. Trimming took off 3 bases at V and 10 bases at J, with 22 bases between the two ends. The CDR3 reads CSARAVGRGAREQFF. DNA for the CDR3: TGCAGTGCTAGGGCCGTTGGCAGGGGGGCCAGGGAGCAGTTCTTC.

This clonotype was seen ten or more times. V usage is TRBV11-2 and J usage is TRBJ2-1, with D possibly matching TRBD2 (6 bases). V gave up 5 bases and J gave up 6 bases, with 20 bases separating them. The CDR3 is 16 amino acids. From germline, CDR1 is SGHAT and CDR2 FQNNGV. The CDR3 DNA sequence: TGTGCCAGCAGCCCCCAACTAGCCACCCTCGGCAATGAGCAGTTCTTC. It yields the protein CASSPQLATLGNEQFF.

With respect to this clonotype: A much larger clone differs from this one at a single base, so this may be a read error. The chain uses TRBV28 and TRBJ1-5; a weak D match, TRBD1 (6 bases). The V end was cut by 8 bases, the J end by 7 bases, with 18 bases between. This CDR3 region has 14 residues. Germline values: CDR1 MDHEN, CDR2 SYDVKM. The CDR3 here is CASGKQGTGQPQHF. DNA of the CDR3: TGTGCCAGCGGCAAACAGGGAACGGGACAGCCCCAGCATTTT.

In this sample, this clonotype turned up a few times. The chain couples TRBV11-2 to TRBJ2-2; no clear D gene. The CDR3 has 17 amino acids. Germline values: CDR1 SGHAT, CDR2 FQNNGV. Trimming shortened V by 5 bases and J by 1 base, and 17 bases separated the two germline ends. CDR3 nucleotides: TGTGCCAGCAGCCCCCACAGAGGTCGGTTGAACACCGGGGAGCTGTTTTTT. Protein sequence: CASSPHRGRLNTGELFF.

The gene calls are TRBV14 and TRBJ2-1; D unclear. The J call is in doubt because the DNA end fits TRBJ2-7 better. CDR3 length: 16 residues. Germline V gene lookup returns CDR1 SGHDN and CDR2 FVKESK. The CDR3 bases are TGTGCCAGCAGCCAAGATCGAGCAGCCGCTGTCTACGAGCAGTACTTC. Protein sequence: CASSQDRAAAVYEQYF.

This clonotype has ten or more counts. The J gene is TRBJ2-3, the V gene TRBV7-9; D ambiguous. This CDR3 region has 15 residues. CDR1 SEHNR and CDR2 FQNEAQ come from the germline V gene (reference sequence). V lost 2 bases and J lost 0, with 9 bases in between. For the CDR3, the DNA is TGTGCCAGCAGCTTAATTGCGGATAGCACAGATACGCAGTATTTT. Translation: CASSLIADSTDTQYF.

A note on this clonotype: One base away lies a much larger clone, so this may be a sequencing read error. The chain has TRBV2 and TRBJ1-1, with 9 bases that match TRBD1. Germline-derived CDR1 and CDR2 are SNHLY and FYNNEI. The CDR3 extends over 11 amino acids. CDR3 amino acids: CAIGQGTGAFF. The CDR3 DNA reads as TGTGCCATCGGACAGGGGACTGGAGCTTTCTTT. Full variable domain (remainder filled in from reference TRBV2 and TRBJ1-1): EPEVTQTPSHQVTQMGQEVILRCVPISNHLYFYWYRQILGQKVEFLVSFYNNEISEKSEIFDDQFSVERPDGSNFTLKIRSTKLEDSAMYFCAIGQGTGAFFGQGTRLTVV.

This clonotype came up a few times. The V gene is TRBV6-5, the J gene TRBJ1-1, with D unresolved. CDR1 and CDR2 (germline): MNHEY, SVGAGI. V was cut by 0 bases and J by 0 bases, with 11 bases left in between. The CDR3 is 16 amino acids. The CDR3 spells CASSYSTQNMNTEAFF. CDR3 coding DNA: TGTGCCAGCAGTTACTCCACACAGAACATGAACACTGAAGCTTTCTTT.

A note on this clonotype: A much larger clone differs by one base, so this may be a read error. The chain uses TRBV9 and TRBJ2-2; D is perhaps TRBD1 (6 bases). Trimming left V 3 bases short and J 7 bases short, with 7 bases between. Germline CDR1 and CDR2: SGDLS and YYNGEE. CDR3 size: 12 residues. In DNA, the CDR3 is TGTGCCAGCAGCGCAGGGGTCGGGGAGCTGTTTTTT. Translated, it gives CASSAGVGELFF.